One T cell receptor (beta chain) is described in this entry. What it binds is unknown. The source of the sample is a study of monozygotic twins with inflammatory bowel disease. Study-wide findings and caveats: Immunosuppressive treatments differing between patients may have added repertoire variability.

Two nested PCRs, of about 16 and 10 cycles, processed TCRalpha and TCRbeta cDNA. From the 5' RACE reads, TCRdb lists one entry per CDR3 protein and no DNA. The sample has some 100,000 distinct CDR3 sequences. The sample consisted of blood. This sequence was found in a human donor with ulcerative colitis or Crohn's disease, or a healthy co-twin of an affected twin (not recorded which).

The CDR3 protein is CASSQDLYSGEQYF. J is TRBJ2-7 and V is TRBV3-1. Germline CDR1 and CDR2: LGHDT and YNNKEL (reference sequence). This CDR3 has 14 residues.